A selection of T cell receptor beta chains follows, all from one sample in a study of shared clonotypes between healthy human individuals. Sequencing used immunoSEQ multiplex PCR; TCRdb keeps in-frame clones, though not all of them. The sample has some 96,000 clones; around half are singletons. The sample taken for sequencing was PBMCs. These receptors all stem from a woman aged 40 to 55 in good health. Some clones in this sample may be carry-over from other donors' samples. CDR3s include the opening cysteine and the closing phenylalanine or tryptophan. The D gene is left open where the match is weak. Rows give clone size only sometimes, using once, few, many, or a class for an expanded clone.

TRBV10-3	TRBJ1-1	NA	TRBD1	CAISDGTGWGRAFF	TGTGCCATCAGTGACGGGACAGGTTGGGGGAGAGCTTTCTTT
TRBV25-1	TRBJ2-5	NA	TRBD1	CASSEFEGAWETQYF	TGTGCCAGCAGTGAATTTGAGGGGGCTTGGGAGACCCAGTACTTC
TRBV29-1	TRBJ2-7	NA	TRBD2	CSVEVSGTYEQYF	TGCAGCGTTGAAGTTAGCGGGACCTACGAGCAGTACTTC
TRBV11-2	TRBJ2-5	NA	TRBD1	CASSAGQGKTQYF	TGTGCCAGCAGCGCCGGACAGGGGAAGACCCAGTACTTC
TRBV7-8	TRBJ2-7	NA	TRBD1	CASRPTGVYEQYF	TGTGCCAGCAGGCCTACAGGGGTCTACGAGCAGTACTTC
TRBV27	TRBJ1-1	once	TRBD1	CASSYNRGMNTEAFF	TGTGCCAGCAGTTACAACAGGGGGATGAACACTGAAGCTTTCTTT
TRBV4-1	TRBJ1-2	NA	NA	CASSQPGQAHGYTF	TGCGCCAGCAGCCAACCAGGGCAGGCCCATGGCTACACCTTC
TRBV7-9	TRBJ2-5	few	NA	CASSLGIAGETQYF	TGTGCCAGCAGCTTAGGAATAGCTGGCGAGACCCAGTACTTC
TRBV7-2	TRBJ2-1	many	NA	CASSPTPGEQFF	TGTGCCAGCAGCCCCACCCCGGGGGAGCAGTTCTTC
TRBV27	TRBJ2-1	NA	NA	CASSLGNYHYNEQFF	TGTGCCAGCAGTTTAGGGAACTACCACTACAATGAGCAGTTCTTC
TRBV15	TRBJ2-5	many	NA	CATSRAPGRETQYF	TGTGCCACCAGCAGAGCTCCAGGCCGAGAGACCCAGTACTTC
TRBV30	TRBJ2-7	NA	NA	CAWRTRTVAFF	TGTGCCTGGAGAACCCGGACAGTAGCCTTCTTC
TRBV5-1	TRBJ1-2	many	NA	CASSLGLGDQHGYAF	TGCGCCAGCAGCTTGGGGCTAGGGGACCAGCATGGCTACGCCTTC
TRBV7-3	TRBJ2-1	few	NA	CASSFISRGAADNEQFF	TGTGCCAGCAGCTTCATAAGTAGGGGCGCAGCCGACAATGAGCAGTTCTTC
TRBV5-4	TRBJ2-2	NA	TRBD1	CASSFRDRNTGELFF	TGTGCCAGCAGCTTCCGGGACAGAAACACCGGGGAGCTGTTTTTT
TRBV29-1	TRBJ1-2	many	NA	CSVGPTGSSGGYTF	TGCAGCGTTGGCCCCACCGGGTCGTCTGGTGGCTACACCTTC
TRBV28	TRBJ1-1	NA	NA	CASSLRGTPSLAFF	TGTGCCAGCAGTTTGAGGGGGACACCCTCCCTGGCTTTCTTT
TRBV27	TRBJ1-1	many	NA	CASSLLGSRGMNTEAFF	TGTGCCAGCAGTTTATTAGGCAGTCGGGGGATGAACACTGAAGCTTTCTTT
TRBV7-6	TRBJ2-1	few	TRBD2	CASSLGREGQFF	TGTGCCAGCAGCTTAGGGCGGGAGGGGCAGTTCTTC
TRBV30	TRBJ2-5	NA	TRBD2	CAWSLAGGTQYF	TGTGCCTGGAGTCTGGCGGGAGGGACCCAGTACTTC
TRBV9	TRBJ2-3	NA	NA	CASSVGGMSTDTQYF	TGTGCCAGCAGCGTCGGCGGGATGAGCACAGATACGCAGTATTTT
TRBV28	TRBJ1-5	once	NA	CASSAQTGNQPQHF	TGTGCCAGCAGTGCCCAGACGGGGAATCAGCCCCAGCATTTT
TRBV5-1	TRBJ1-2	NA	TRBD1	CASSLGDRPGGYTF	TGCGCCAGCAGCTTGGGGGACAGACCCGGTGGCTACACCTTC
TRBV21-1	TRBJ2-3	NA	NA	CASSKSGRGLFTDTQYF	TGTGCCAGCAGCAAAAGCGGGAGGGGGCTTTTCACAGATACGCAGTATTTT
TRBV4-2	TRBJ2-1	NA	TRBD2	CASSHDISGSLNEQFF	TGTGCCAGCAGCCACGACATTAGCGGGAGTCTGAATGAGCAGTTCTTC
TRBV30	TRBJ2-5	NA	TRBD2	CAWSASRTSGKGYQETQYF	TGTGCCTGGAGTGCCTCGAGGACTAGCGGGAAGGGGTACCAAGAGACCCAGTACTTC
TRBV30	TRBJ1-4	NA	NA	CAWTSGLANEKLFF	TGTGCCTGGACTTCCGGCCTAGCTAATGAAAAACTGTTTTTT
TRBV2	TRBJ2-3	NA	NA	CATGLGADTQYF	TGTGCCACAGGGTTGGGCGCAGATACGCAGTATTTT
TRBV5-1	TRBJ2-6	few	NA	CASSLDPGANVLTF	TGCGCCAGCAGCTTGGACCCTGGGGCCAACGTCCTGACTTTC
TRBV7-2	TRBJ2-3	NA	TRBD2	CASSLTGGASTDTQYF	TGTGCCAGCAGCTTAACGGGAGGGGCGAGCACAGATACGCAGTATTTT
TRBV19	TRBJ2-7	NA	TRBD1	CASRTTGTYEQYF	TGTGCCAGTAGGACGACAGGGACCTACGAGCAGTACTTC
TRBV6-5	TRBJ2-7	many	TRBD1	CASRFTGGVEQYF	TGTGCCAGCAGATTCACAGGGGGCGTCGAGCAGTACTTC
TRBV7-9	TRBJ2-7	many	TRBD2	CASSLALAGVYEQYF	TGTGCCAGCAGCTTAGCCCTAGCGGGAGTCTACGAGCAGTACTTC
TRBV7-9	TRBJ2-1	NA	NA	CASTRSNNEQFF	TGTGCCAGCACACGCAGCAACAATGAGCAGTTCTTC
TRBV30	TRBJ2-5	NA	NA	CAWKSAAQYF	TGTGCCTGGAAGTCCGCGGCCCAGTACTTC
TRBV4-1	TRBJ2-5	NA	NA	CASSQMGAGETQYF	TGCGCCAGCAGCCAAATGGGGGCCGGGGAGACCCAGTACTTC
TRBV27	TRBJ2-1	NA	NA	CAGSLRQALSYNEQFF	TGTGCCGGCAGCCTGCGACAGGCTTTGTCCTACAATGAGCAGTTCTTC
TRBV20-1	TRBJ2-1	few	NA	CSARANNEQFF	TGCAGTGCTAGGGCTAACAATGAGCAGTTCTTC
TRBV2	TRBJ2-7	once	TRBD1	CASSESRTGEQYF	TGTGCCAGCAGTGAAAGTCGGACAGGCGAGCAGTACTTC
TRBV29-1	TRBJ2-4	many	TRBD2	CSVEDGLAENIQYF	TGCAGCGTTGAAGATGGACTAGCGGAAAACATTCAGTACTTC
TRBV6-5	TRBJ1-1	NA	NA	CASSYRVDTEAFF	TGTGCCAGCAGTTACAGGGTGGACACTGAAGCTTTCTTT
TRBV7-9	TRBJ2-6	NA	TRBD1	CASSLRDRVSGANVLTF	TGTGCCAGCAGCTTAAGGGACAGGGTCTCTGGGGCCAACGTCCTGACTTTC
TRBV11-1	TRBJ2-7	once	TRBD1	CASSSRQGTYEQYF	TGTGCCAGCAGCTCCAGACAGGGAACCTACGAGCAGTACTTC
TRBV28	TRBJ1-2	NA	NA	CASSPVSYGYTF	TGTGCCAGCAGCCCAGTCAGCTATGGCTACACCTTC
TRBV28	TRBJ2-3	many	NA	CASSPPWAADTQYF	TGTGCCAGCAGTCCACCCTGGGCGGCAGATACGCAGTATTTT
TRBV6-6	TRBJ1-2	NA	NA	CASSYSQNYGYTF	TGTGCCAGCAGTTACTCACAAAACTATGGCTACACCTTC
TRBV21-1	TRBJ2-7	NA	NA	CASSKEGLGAHEQYF	TGTGCCAGCAGCAAAGAAGGGCTAGGAGCCCACGAGCAGTACTTC
TRBV28	TRBJ2-1	NA	TRBD2	CASRPTSGRSYEQFF	TGTGCCAGCAGGCCCACTAGCGGGAGATCCTATGAGCAGTTCTTC